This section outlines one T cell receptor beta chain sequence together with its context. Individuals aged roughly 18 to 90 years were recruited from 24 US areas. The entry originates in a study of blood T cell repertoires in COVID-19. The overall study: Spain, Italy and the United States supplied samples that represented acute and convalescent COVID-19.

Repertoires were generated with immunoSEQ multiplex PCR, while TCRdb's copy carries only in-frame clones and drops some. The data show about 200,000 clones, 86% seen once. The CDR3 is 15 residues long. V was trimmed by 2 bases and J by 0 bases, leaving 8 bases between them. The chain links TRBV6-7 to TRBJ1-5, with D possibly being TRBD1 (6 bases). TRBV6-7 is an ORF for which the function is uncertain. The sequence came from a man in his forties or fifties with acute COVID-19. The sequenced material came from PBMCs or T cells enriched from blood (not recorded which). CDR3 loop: CASSYGGHSNQPQHF. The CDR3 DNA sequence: TGTGCCAGCAGTTACGGGGGACATAGCAATCAGCCCCAGCATTTT.